Below, one T cell receptor beta chain is given with its context. This sample stems from a study of technical replicates of blood from a handful of donors. Germline V gene lookup returns CDR1 MNHEY and CDR2 SVGAGI. V was shortened by 6 bases and J by 0 bases, with 9 bases between the two germline ends. This CDR3 spans 15 amino acids. Using immunoSEQ multiplex PCR, the repertoire was profiled, and TCRdb retains in-frame clones only, with some absent. The table includes over 50,000 clones, 87% detected once. The gene calls are TRBV6-5 and TRBJ2-6, with D unclear. The receptor was derived from a human donor in good health. Some clones in this sample may be carry-over from other donors' samples. The sequencing input was PBMCs. CDR3: CASRPYSSGANVLTF. Here the CDR3 DNA reads TGTGCCAGCAGACCTTACAGCTCTGGGGCCAACGTCCTGACTTTC.